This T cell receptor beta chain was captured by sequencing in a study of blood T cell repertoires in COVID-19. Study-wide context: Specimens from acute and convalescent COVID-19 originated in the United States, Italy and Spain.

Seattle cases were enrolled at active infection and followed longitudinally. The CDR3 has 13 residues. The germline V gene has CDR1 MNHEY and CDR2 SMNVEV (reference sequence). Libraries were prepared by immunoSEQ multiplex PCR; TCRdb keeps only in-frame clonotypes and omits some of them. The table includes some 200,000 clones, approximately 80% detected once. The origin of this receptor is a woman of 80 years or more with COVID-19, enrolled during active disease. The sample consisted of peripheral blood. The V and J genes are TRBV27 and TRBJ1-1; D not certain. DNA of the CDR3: TGTGCTTCATGGGCAACGGTAGACACTGAAGCTTTCTTT. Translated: CASWATVDTEAFF.